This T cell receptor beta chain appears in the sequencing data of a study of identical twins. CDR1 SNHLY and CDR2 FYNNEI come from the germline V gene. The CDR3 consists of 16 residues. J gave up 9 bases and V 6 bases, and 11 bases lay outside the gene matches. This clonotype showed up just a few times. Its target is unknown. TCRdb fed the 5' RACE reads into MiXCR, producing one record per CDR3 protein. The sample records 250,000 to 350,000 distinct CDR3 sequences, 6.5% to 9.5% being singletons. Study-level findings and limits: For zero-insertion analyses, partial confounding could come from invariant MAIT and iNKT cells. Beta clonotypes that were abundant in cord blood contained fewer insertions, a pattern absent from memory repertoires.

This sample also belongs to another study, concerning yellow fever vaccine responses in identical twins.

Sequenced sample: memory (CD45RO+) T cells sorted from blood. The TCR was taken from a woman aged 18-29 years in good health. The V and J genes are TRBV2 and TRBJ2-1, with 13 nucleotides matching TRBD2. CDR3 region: CASSALTSGGAGEQFF. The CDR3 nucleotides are TGTGCCAGCAGCGCCCTTACTAGCGGGGGGGCTGGTGAGCAGTTCTTC.